A selection of T cell receptor beta chains follows, all from one sample in a study of read filtering for tumor transcriptome and immune sequencing. TCRdb used MiXCR to reprocess the reads, holding one entry per CDR3 protein. The repertoire holds more than 20,000 distinct CDR3 sequences, with more than 20% as singletons. Source material: a population of CD138-negative cells sorted from bone marrow. These receptors were obtained from a donor over 35 with multiple myeloma. The CDR3 runs from the conserved cysteine through the conserved F or W. D genes are given only for firm matches. Clone size is stated in some rows and not others, as once, few, many or a class when expanded.

v_call	clone_size	j_call	d_call	cdr3_aa	cdr3_nt
TRBV28	many	TRBJ2-7	-	CASRLGPPAYEQYF	TGTGCCAGCAGGTTGGGGCCGCCCGCCTACGAGCAGTACTTC
TRBV30	medium-sized	TRBJ2-1	TRBD2	CAWKRAGGNEQFF	TGTGCCTGGAAAAGAGCGGGAGGCAATGAGCAGTTCTTC
TRBV28	medium-sized	TRBJ2-1	TRBD2	CASSIGGGGLANEQFF	TGTGCCAGCAGTATTGGAGGGGGGGGACTAGCAAATGAGCAGTTCTTC
TRBV9	many	TRBJ2-7	-	CASSPSMRVDNEQYF	TGTGCCAGCAGCCCGTCAATGAGGGTTGACAACGAGCAGTACTTC
TRBV5-1	many	TRBJ2-1	TRBD2	CASSLGLAGGRNEQFF	TGCGCCAGCAGCTTGGGACTAGCGGGAGGCCGAAATGAGCAGTTCTTC
TRBV29-1	-	TRBJ2-1	TRBD2	CGAEVPRSGIYNEQFF	TGCGGCGCTGAAGTCCCTAGAAGCGGGATTTACAATGAGCAGTTCTTC
TRBV20-1	many	TRBJ2-1	TRBD2	CSAWTSRRNEQFF	TGCAGTGCCTGGACTAGTCGGCGCAATGAGCAGTTCTTC
TRBV28	many	TRBJ1-1	-	CASSLVLTWGWTEAFF	TGTGCCAGCAGTCTCGTATTGACGTGGGGCTGGACTGAAGCTTTCTTT
TRBV7-9	many	TRBJ2-7	TRBD2	CASRRSGGAYEQYF	TGTGCCAGCAGACGCAGCGGGGGAGCCTACGAGCAGTACTTC
TRBV28	few	TRBJ1-1	-	CASTPQRLNTEAFF	TGTGCCAGCACACCCCAACGATTGAACACTGAAGCTTTCTTT
TRBV30	many	TRBJ2-5	-	CAWSGGQETQYF	TGTGCCTGGAGCGGTGGCCAAGAGACCCAGTACTTC
TRBV7-9	few	TRBJ2-7	TRBD1	CASSTGNEQYF	TGTGCCAGCTCGACAGGGAACGAGCAGTACTTC
TRBV7-2	many	TRBJ2-4	TRBD1	CASSYWTGSNIQYF	TGTGCCAGCAGCTACTGGACAGGGAGTAACATTCAGTACTTC
TRBV11-2	many	TRBJ1-1	-	CASSSPDSYPANTEAFF	TGTGCCAGCAGTTCCCCTGACAGCTACCCGGCGAACACTGAAGCTTTCTTT